Following are 32 T cell receptor beta chains from one sample sequenced in a study of regulatory T cells in long-lasting Graves disease. Indicated time point: persistent/refractory GD, antithyroid drugs over 5 years with positive TRAb. Extracted PBMC RNA gave rise to the TCR library. Investigators prepared the TCR beta libraries by applying iRepertoire HTBI primers and Arm-PCR of CDR3 regions. TCRdb analysed the multiplex PCR reads with MiXCR anew, one entry per CDR3 protein. The sample consists of 650,000 to 850,000 distinct CDR3 sequences, roughly 30% of them appearing once. The source was peripheral blood mononuclear cells (PBMCs), collected when the disease was refractory, from a patient treated with antithyroid drugs. The receptors stem from a female donor with Graves disease.

This clonotype was observed a few times. The chain has TRBV19 and TRBJ2-5, with 7 bases fitting TRBD2. The V and J ends lost 4 bases and 9 bases, in that order; junction bases with no gene match: 5. The CDR3 totals 12 residues. Per germline, CDR1 LNHDA and CDR2 SQIVND (reference sequence). The CDR3 here is CASSTARGAQYF. The CDR3 DNA reads as TGTGCCAGTAGTACGGCCCGGGGGGCCCAGTACTTC.

This chain links TRBV6-1 with TRBJ1-2, with D uncertain. Germline-derived CDR1 and CDR2 are MNHNS and SASEGT. The V end lost 6 bases, the J end lost 4 bases, and 9 bases lay between the germline ends. The CDR3 totals 12 residues. The CDR3 reads CASRSVIYGYTF. The CDR3 region has the DNA TGTGCCAGCAGATCAGTAATCTATGGCTACACCTTC.

The V gene is TRBV24-1, the J gene TRBJ2-7, with 7 bases that match TRBD2. In germline, CDR1 is KGHDR, CDR2 SFDVKD. The CDR3 has 13 amino acids. The junction had 4 bases not matched to a gene; V was cut back by 9 bases and J by 0 bases. The CDR3 here is CATGRAASYEQYF. The CDR3 DNA follows: TGTGCCACCGGGAGGGCCGCCTCCTACGAGCAGTACTTC.

This clonotype was detected many times. The V and J genes are TRBV20-1 and TRBJ2-5; 7 bases are a match to TRBD1. The CDR3 length is 15 residues. CDR1 and CDR2 (germline): DFQATT, SNEGSKA (reference sequence). V lost 3 bases and J lost 4; bases outside the gene matches: 11. Here the CDR3 DNA reads TGCAGTGCTAGTCCCATCACAGGGGCGGGAGAGACCCAGTACTTC. It codes for CSASPITGAGETQYF.

In this sample, this clonotype turned up many times. The chain links TRBV12-3 or TRBV12-4 to TRBJ1-2; D is possibly TRBD1 (6 bases). The CDR3 runs to 15 residues. V shed 5 bases and J shed 3 bases, with 16 bases lying between them. The CDR3 region is CASSQARDNDYGYTF. CDR3 nucleotide sequence: TGTGCCAGCAGTCAAGCCCGGGACAACGACTATGGCTACACCTTC.

V usage is TRBV12-3 or TRBV12-4 and J usage is TRBJ2-5; 7 bases are a match to TRBD2. V trimming: 2 bases; J trimming: 1 base; junction bases outside the gene matches: 7. The CDR3 has 16 residues. CDR3 in DNA: TGTGCCAGCAGTTTAAAGGTCGGGGGGATCCAAGAGACCCAGTACTTC. Residues: CASSLKVGGIQETQYF.

This chain joins TRBV29-1 and TRBJ1-4, with TRBD1 identical over 9 bases. CDR3 size: 14 residues. Germline lookup yields CDR1 SQVTM and CDR2 ANQGSEA. Trimming cost V 6 bases and J 3 bases; bases outside gene matches: 5. Written as DNA, the CDR3 is TGCAGCGTGGCGGGACAGGGTCCTAATGAAAAACTGTTTTTT. Translation gives CSVAGQGPNEKLFF. Supplemented by reference TRBV29-1 and TRBJ1-4, the full variable domain reads SAVISQKPSRDICQRGTSLTIQCQVDSQVTMMFWYRQQPGQSLTLIATANQGSEATYESGFVIDKFPISRPNLTFSTLTVSNMSPEDSSIYLCSVAGQGPNEKLFFGSGTQLSVL.

This chain links TRBV30 with TRBJ1-5; TRBD1 agrees at 7 bases. V lost 3 bases, J lost 5 bases, and 7 bases stayed unmatched. CDR1 GTSNPN and CDR2 SVGIG come from the germline V gene (reference sequence). The CDR3 is 14 amino acids. The CDR3 sequence: CAWSDGQVDQPQHF. The CDR3 DNA sequence: TGTGCCTGGAGCGACGGACAGGTAGATCAGCCCCAGCATTTT.

The rearrangement joins TRBV7-9 to TRBJ2-7; D is uncertain. Germline CDR1 and CDR2: SEHNR and FQNEAQ (reference sequence). This CDR3 spans 14 amino acids. Trimming stripped 0 bases from V and 4 bases from J, with 10 bases between. The CDR3, as DNA: TGTGCCAGCAGCTTAGCGGAAAGTACATACGAGCAGTACTTC. It encodes CASSLAESTYEQYF. Full variable domain (rest looked up from reference TRBV7-9 and TRBJ2-7): DTGVSQNPRHKITKRGQNVTFRCDPISEHNRLYWYRQTLGQGPEFLTYFQNEAQLEKSRLLSDRFSAERPKGSFSTLEIQRTEQGDSAMYLCASSLAESTYEQYFGPGTRLTVT.

This chain joins TRBV18 and TRBJ2-5; D assignment may be TRBD1 or TRBD2 (5 bases each). Deletions cut 1 base from V and 1 base from J, with 13 bases between. The CDR3 runs to 16 residues. The germline V gene encodes CDR1 KGHSH and CDR2 LQKENI. CDR3 in DNA: TGTGCCAGCTCACCACGTGGGACGGCCTCCCAAGAGACCCAGTACTTC. It specifies CASSPRGTASQETQYF.

The chain is built from TRBV12-5 and TRBJ2-7; TRBD2 aligns across 7 bases. The V gene's germline CDR1 is LGHNT and CDR2 FRNRAP. The V gene end was trimmed by 4 bases and the J gene end by 4 bases; junction bases not matched to a gene: 13. The CDR3 runs to 16 residues. The CDR3 nucleotides are TGTGCTAGTGGTTCGGTGGGGTTTGGCGGGAGTTACGAGCAGTACTTC. This encodes CASGSVGFGGSYEQYF.

In regard to this clonotype: A much larger clone differs by one base, so this may be a read error. J is TRBJ2-6 and V is TRBV28, with D possibly TRBD1 on 6 matching bases. Germline lookup yields CDR1 MDHEN and CDR2 SYDVKM. The CDR3 totals 16 residues. V gave up 3 bases and J gave up 2 bases, with 11 bases separating them. CDR3 region: CASSFRGPPGANVLTF. The CDR3 DNA follows: TGTGCCAGCAGTTTCAGGGGACCCCCTGGGGCCAACGTCCTGACTTTC.

The sample holds many counts of this clonotype. This chain joins TRBV3-1 and TRBJ1-6, with no clear D. Deletions cut 1 base from V and 9 bases from J, with 4 bases between. Germline V CDR1 and CDR2: LGHDT, YNNKEL (reference sequence). The CDR3 runs 12 residues. This CDR3 is CASSQASSPLHF. As DNA, the CDR3 is TGTGCCAGCAGCCAAGCTTCTTCACCCCTCCACTTT.

CDR3 sequence reads: CASSFERTEAFF. CDR3 in DNA: TGTGCCAGCAGCTTTGAGCGGACTGAAGCTTTCTTT. The rearrangement uses TRBV7-9 and TRBJ1-1; D is uncertain. V lost 3 bases, J lost 5 bases, and 7 bases lay in between. Germline loops: CDR1 SEHNR, CDR2 FQNEAQ (reference sequence). The CDR3 length is 12 residues.

This chain joins TRBV6-1 and TRBJ1-5; 8 bases fit TRBD1. The germline gives CDR1 MNHNS, CDR2 SASEGT. The V and J ends lost 7 bases and 0 bases, in that order; junction bases with no gene match: 11. The CDR3 runs to 17 residues. CDR3 in DNA: TGTGCCAGCACCCAGGGGACAGGCGCTTATAGCAATCAGCCCCAGCATTTT. Translated: CASTQGTGAYSNQPQHF.

V gene TRBV10-1 combines with J gene TRBJ2-2; D is possibly TRBD1 (5 bases). The CDR3 length is 15 residues. CDR1 is WNHNN and CDR2 is SYGVQD in the germline V gene (reference sequence). The V gene lost 5 bases and the J gene lost 4 bases, with 14 bases spanning the gap. In DNA, the CDR3 is TGCGCCAGCAGTCTGGGGCAGGCGACCACCGGGGAGCTGTTTTTT. Its protein product is CASSLGQATTGELFF.

To note about this clonotype: Germline is not matched at one junction end, which may reflect a read error. The chain recombines TRBV6-2 or TRBV6-3 with TRBJ2-2; a possible D gene is TRBD1 (5 bases). There are 15 residues in the CDR3. Germline V lookup: CDR1 MNHEY, CDR2 SVGEGT. The DNA for the CDR3 is TGTGCCAGCCGTATTCGGACACCTAACACCTGGGAGCTGTTTTTT. This translates into CASRIRTPNTWELFF.

The genes are TRBV7-9 and TRBJ1-5, with TRBD1 matching over 7 bases. Germline V gene lookup returns CDR1 SEHNR and CDR2 FQNEAQ (reference sequence). J lost 0 bases, V lost 0 bases, and 2 bases had no gene match. This CDR3 is built from 16 residues. CDR3 DNA: TGTGCCAGCAGCTTAGCCGGACAGGATAGCAATCAGCCCCAGCATTTT. Translated, it gives CASSLAGQDSNQPQHF.

The rearrangement uses TRBV2 and TRBJ2-7; 10 positions agree with TRBD2. Trimming removed 2 bases from V and 1 base from J; junction bases left unmatched: 5. The CDR3 length is 16 residues. Germline CDR1 and CDR2: SNHLY and FYNNEI. For the CDR3, the DNA is TGTGCCAGCAGTGAAATCGCTAGCGGGAGTTCCTACGAGCAGTACTTC. Its protein is CASSEIASGSSYEQYF.

This clonotype was seen a single time. V gene TRBV9 combines with J gene TRBJ2-5, with D uncertain. The CDR3 length is 14 residues. V lost 0 bases, J lost 2 bases, and 8 bases lay in between. In germline, CDR1 is SGDLS, CDR2 YYNGEE. CDR3 protein: CASSVDPRQETQYF. CDR3 DNA sequence: TGTGCCAGCAGCGTAGATCCCAGACAAGAGACCCAGTACTTC.

This clonotype was counted between two and nine times. The chain carries TRBV10-3 and TRBJ1-1; D is unclear. V lost 3 bases and J lost 3, with 11 bases in between. The CDR3 has 14 amino acids. CDR1 and CDR2 from the germline V gene are ENHRY and SYGVKD. CDR3: CAISEAQAYTEAFF. The CDR3 DNA follows: TGTGCCATCAGTGAAGCTCAGGCTTACACTGAAGCTTTCTTT.

V is TRBV18 and J is TRBJ1-1; D unclear. The V gene lost 3 bases and the J gene lost 1 base, with 9 bases spanning the gap. CDR3 length equals 14 residues. Germline assignment: CDR1 KGHSH and CDR2 LQKENI. The chain's CDR3 is CASSPASRNTEAFF. The CDR3 region has the DNA TGTGCCAGCTCACCGGCCTCGAGGAACACTGAAGCTTTCTTT. Full variable domain (outside the CDR3, taken from reference TRBV18 and TRBJ1-1): NAGVMQNPRHLVRRRGQEARLRCSPMKGHSHVYWYRQLPEEGLKFMVYLQKENIIDESGMPKERFSAEFPKEGPSILRIQQVVRGDSAAYFCASSPASRNTEAFFGQGTRLTVV.

As regards this clonotype: A read error is likely, as this CDR3 ends without the conserved phenylalanine or tryptophan. The chain is built from TRBV2 and TRBJ1-4; D uncertain. V gave up 6 bases and J gave up 7 bases, with 18 bases separating them. Per the germline V gene, CDR1 is SNHLY and CDR2 is FYNNEI. The CDR3 covers 15 residues. CDR3 loop: CASSLNPRGGEKLFS. In nucleotides, the CDR3 is TGTGCCAGCAGCCTGAATCCCCGGGGAGGTGAAAAACTGTTTTCT.

This clonotype was recorded a few times. The rearrangement links TRBV9 to TRBJ2-5, with 8 bases fitting TRBD2. The V gene end was trimmed by 2 bases and the J gene end by 2 bases; junction bases not matched to a gene: 11. From germline, CDR1 is SGDLS and CDR2 YYNGEE. This CDR3 contains 17 residues. The DNA of the CDR3 is TGTGCCAGCAGCGTTCCGTCTCCCATAGCGGGACAAGAGACCCAGTACTTC. Translated: CASSVPSPIAGQETQYF.

The chain couples TRBV6-9 to TRBJ1-2, with D tentatively TRBD1 (6 bases). The germline V gene encodes CDR1 MNHGY and CDR2 SVAAGI. The length of the CDR3 is 14 residues. The V and J ends lost 4 bases and 3 bases respectively, with 12 bases between them. The CDR3 DNA follows: TGTGCCAGCAGTTCCGACGGGACACACTATGGCTACACCTTC. As protein: CASSSDGTHYGYTF.

This clonotype has ten or more counts. This chain uses TRBV11-2 with TRBJ1-1; TRBD1 might be the D (6 bases). V gave up 4 bases and J gave up 6 bases, with 15 bases separating them. CDR1 and CDR2 (germline): SGHAT, FQNNGV. There are 14 residues in the CDR3. This CDR3 is CASSSNREGPEAFF. The CDR3 coding sequence is TGTGCCAGCAGCTCCAACAGGGAAGGCCCTGAAGCTTTCTTT. The whole variable domain, filled in from reference TRBV11-2 and TRBJ1-1, reads EAGVAQSPRYKIIEKRQSVAFWCNPISGHATLYWYQQILGQGPKLLIQFQNNGVVDDSQLPKDRFSAERLKGVDSTLKIQPAKLEDSAVYLCASSSNREGPEAFFGQGTRLTVV.

The chain is built from TRBV18 and TRBJ1-1, with D unresolved. V dropped 2 bases and J dropped 2 bases, with 9 bases sitting between them. The CDR3 totals 14 residues. Looked up from germline, CDR1 is KGHSH and CDR2 is LQKENI. This CDR3 is CASSPGTDNTEAFF. In DNA, the CDR3 is TGTGCCAGCTCACCAGGTACCGATAACACTGAAGCTTTCTTT.

The gene calls are TRBV6-2 or TRBV6-3 and TRBJ1-2; the match to TRBD1 covers 9 bases. Losses at the gene ends were 5 bases for V and 6 bases for J; bases not matched to a gene: 7. CDR1 MNHEY and CDR2 SVGEGT come from the germline V gene. There are 14 residues in the CDR3. CDR3: CASSKSTGGNGYTF. CDR3 coding DNA: TGTGCCAGCAGTAAGTCGACAGGGGGAAATGGCTACACCTTC.

About this clonotype itself: A much larger clone lies a single base off, so this may be a read error. The J gene is TRBJ1-2, the V gene TRBV2; D unclear. This CDR3 is 13 amino acids long. The V and J ends lost 7 bases and 5 bases respectively, with 14 bases between them. Germline lookup yields CDR1 SNHLY and CDR2 FYNNEI. This CDR3 reads CASTLGFGYGYTF. The DNA for the CDR3 is TGTGCCAGCACCCTTGGTTTCGGGTATGGCTACACCTTC.

J is TRBJ2-2 and V is TRBV6-1; 11 bases fit TRBD2. This CDR3 spans 15 amino acids. After removal of 5 bases from V and 7 bases from J, the junction contained 6 bases not matched to a gene. The germline V gene encodes CDR1 MNHNS and CDR2 SASEGT. CDR3 sequence: CASSKLAGAVGELFF. In DNA, the CDR3 is TGTGCCAGCAGTAAACTAGCGGGAGCTGTCGGGGAGCTGTTTTTT.

This clonotype was seen repeatedly, ten times or more. This sequence joins TRBV28 and TRBJ1-5; 7 nucleotides match TRBD1. Trimming removed 5 bases from V and 2 bases from J; junction bases left unmatched: 6. Per the germline V gene, CDR1 is MDHEN and CDR2 is SYDVKM. The CDR3 is made up of 15 amino acids. The CDR3 sequence: CASSHRGRRNQPQHF. The CDR3 nucleotides are TGTGCCAGCAGTCACAGGGGTCGGCGCAATCAGCCCCAGCATTTT.

Note on this clonotype: The CDR3 end shows no conserved phenylalanine or tryptophan, and so a read error is likely. V and J are TRBV19 and TRBJ1-4; 10 positions agree with TRBD1. The ends lost 6 bases at V and 10 bases at J; junction bases unmatched: 11. The CDR3 has 15 residues. The germline V gene encodes CDR1 LNHDA and CDR2 SQIVND (reference sequence). DNA for the CDR3: TGTGCCAGTAGGCCTCCCGGGACAGGGGCGGCAAAACTGTTTCTT. This gives the protein CASRPPGTGAAKLFL.